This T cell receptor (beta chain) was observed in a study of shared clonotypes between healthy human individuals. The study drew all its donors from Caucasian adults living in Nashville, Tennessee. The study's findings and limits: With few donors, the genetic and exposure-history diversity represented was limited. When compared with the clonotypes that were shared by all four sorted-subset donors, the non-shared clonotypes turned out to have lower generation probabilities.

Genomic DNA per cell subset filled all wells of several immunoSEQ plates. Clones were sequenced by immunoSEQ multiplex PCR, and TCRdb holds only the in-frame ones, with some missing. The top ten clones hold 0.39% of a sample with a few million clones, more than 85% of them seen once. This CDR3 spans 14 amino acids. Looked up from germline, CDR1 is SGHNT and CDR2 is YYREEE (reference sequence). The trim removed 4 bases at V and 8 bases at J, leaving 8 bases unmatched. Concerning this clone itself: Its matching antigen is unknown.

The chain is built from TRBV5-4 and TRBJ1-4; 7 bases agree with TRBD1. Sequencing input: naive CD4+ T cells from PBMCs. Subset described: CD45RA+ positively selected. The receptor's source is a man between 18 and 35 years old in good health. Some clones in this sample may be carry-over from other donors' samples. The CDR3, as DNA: TGTGCCAGCAGCGTGACCGGGACAGCCGAAAAACTGTTTTTT. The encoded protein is CASSVTGTAEKLFF.